This paragraph reports one TCR beta chain. These data belong to a study of blood T cell repertoires in COVID-19. Study overall: T cells, B-cell-depleted T cells, or PBMCs supplied cDNA or gDNA.

Germline V CDR1 and CDR2: SGDLS, YYNGEE. V was pared by 0 bases and J by 8 bases, with 12 bases between. The length of the CDR3 is 13 residues. Authors' analysis steps: Researchers report that nucleated cell counts were estimated from reference gene primer amplification. TCRdb's copy holds only in-frame clones and misses some; the assay was immunoSEQ multiplex PCR. The V and J calls and clone size were taken over from that table, and D and trimming were inferred from the DNA. Of about 230,000 clones listed, 80% to 85% are singletons. The rearrangement uses TRBV9 and TRBJ2-7; D is possibly TRBD2 (5 bases). This clonotype was sampled from a woman of 80 years or more with active or convalescent COVID-19. The sample consisted of peripheral blood. Here the CDR3 reads CASSVDRGMKQYF. In nucleotides, the CDR3 is TGTGCCAGCAGCGTAGACCGGGGAATGAAGCAGTACTTC.